Below are 23 T cell receptor beta chains sequenced from a single sample in a study of CD8+ T cells in alopecia areata. This sample's treatment: oral pan-JAK inhibitor, 5-10 mg twice daily. Sequencing relied on a cDNA template that was reverse transcribed from extracted RNA. Measured with immunoSEQ multiplex PCR; TCRdb has only the in-frame clones, and not every one. The sample lists roughly 220,000 clones; approximately 65% were seen once. The sequencing used CD4+ T cells sorted from blood, collected around week 42, from a patient treated with tofacitinib. The receptors shown here come from a human donor with alopecia areata.

This chain links TRBV18 with TRBJ1-1; D not certain. Between the trimmed V and J ends, which lost 3 bases and 0 bases, there was a span of 14 bases. The CDR3 spans 16 residues. Germline CDR1 reads KGHSH; CDR2 reads LQKENI. The CDR3 nucleotides read TGTGCCAGCTCACCGTCGGCAGGCATAATGAACACTGAAGCTTTCTTT. Translation: CASSPSAGIMNTEAFF.

The chain carries TRBV29-1 and TRBJ1-1; D uncertain. V lost 4 bases, J lost 5 bases, and 14 bases lay in between. CDR1 and CDR2 from the germline V gene are SQVTM and ANQGSEA. The CDR3 has 13 amino acids. CDR3 amino acids: CSVVDTLGTEAFF. CDR3 DNA: TGCAGCGTTGTTGACACCCTCGGGACTGAAGCTTTCTTT.

This chain connects TRBV27 to TRBJ1-6, with D hard to call. Deletions cut 5 bases from V and 7 bases from J, with 12 bases between. Germline loops: CDR1 MNHEY, CDR2 SMNVEV (reference sequence). This CDR3 region has 14 residues. The DNA for the CDR3 is TGTGCCAGCAGTCCGCACCCTTCCAATTCACCCCTCCACTTT. Translated: CASSPHPSNSPLHF.

The table lists this clone with a few counts. The rearrangement links TRBV30 to TRBJ2-5; D gene ambiguous. In germline, CDR1 is GTSNPN, CDR2 SVGIG (reference sequence). The CDR3 sequence is 13 residues long. Deletions cut 1 base from V and 5 bases from J, with 11 bases between. CDR3 sequence: CAWSAWGRETQYF. CDR3 coding DNA: TGTGCCTGGAGTGCTTGGGGTCGGGAGACCCAGTACTTC.

The chain couples TRBV19 to TRBJ2-1; D unclear. CDR1 is LNHDA, CDR2 SQIVND, per germline (reference sequence). The CDR3 totals 15 residues. The V end lost 4 bases, the J end lost 0 bases, and 10 bases lay between the germline ends. The CDR3 sequence: CASSTPMSSYNEQFF. CDR3 DNA sequence: TGTGCCAGTAGTACCCCGATGAGCTCCTACAATGAGCAGTTCTTC.

The genes are TRBV14 and TRBJ1-5; 7 bases are shared with TRBD1. J lost 3 bases, V lost 0 bases, and 26 bases had no gene match. The CDR3 spans 23 residues. The germline V gene encodes CDR1 SGHDN and CDR2 FVKESK. The CDR3 sequence: CASSQDQSPPFTPTDRNNQPQHF. As DNA, the CDR3 is TGTGCCAGCAGCCAAGATCAATCCCCCCCTTTTACCCCCACGGACAGGAACAATCAGCCCCAGCATTTT.

Here the CDR3 DNA reads TGTGCCAGCAGCGCAACTACAGAGAACACTGAAGCTTTCTTT. Residues: CASSATTENTEAFF. V usage is TRBV7-8 and J usage is TRBJ1-1, with unresolved D. Germline V gene data show CDR1 as SGHVS and CDR2 as FQNEAQ. Trimming cost V 5 bases and J 1 base, with 11 bases left between them. CDR3 length: 14 residues. Combining the CDR3 with reference TRBV7-8 and TRBJ1-1 gives the whole variable domain GAGVSQSPRYKVAKRGQDVALRCDPISGHVSLFWYQQALGQGPEFLTYFQNEAQLDKSGLPSDRFFAERPEGSVSTLKIQRTQQEDSAVYLCASSATTENTEAFFGQGTRLTVV.

This clone was seen a handful of times. J is TRBJ1-1 and V is TRBV29-1; TRBD1 aligns across 7 bases. The germline CDR1 and CDR2 sequences are SQVTM and ANQGSEA. This CDR3 has 14 amino acids. The V gene end was trimmed by 8 bases and the J gene end by 2 bases; junction bases not matched to a gene: 11. CDR3 sequence: CSYAGQLSNTEAFF. For the CDR3, the DNA is TGCAGCTACGCGGGACAGCTAAGTAACACTGAAGCTTTCTTT.

This sequence joins TRBV11-3 and TRBJ2-3; 8 bases align to TRBD2. Germline values: CDR1 SGHNT, CDR2 YENEEA. The CDR3 spans 15 residues. V lost 4 bases and J lost 0; bases outside the gene matches: 3. CDR3 in DNA: TGTGCCAGCAGCTCAAAGCGGGGGAGCACAGATACGCAGTATTTT. Its protein product is CASSSKRGSTDTQYF.

The chain links TRBV30 to TRBJ2-3; 8 positions agree with TRBD2. The V and J ends lost 2 bases and 5 bases, in that order; junction bases with no gene match: 6. Germline V gene data show CDR1 as GTSNPN and CDR2 as SVGIG (reference sequence). There are 14 residues in the CDR3. DNA of the CDR3: TGTGCCTGGAGTCCCCTTGCGGGGGGAGATACGCAGTATTTT. Its translation is CAWSPLAGGDTQYF. Using reference TRBV30 and TRBJ2-3 for the parts outside the CDR3, the full variable domain is SQTIHQWPATLVQPVGSPLSLECTVEGTSNPNLYWYRQAAGRGLQLLFYSVGIGQISSEVPQNLSASRPQDRQFILSSKKLLLSDSGFYLCAWSPLAGGDTQYFGPGTRLTVL.

This chain connects TRBV7-2 to TRBJ2-7; the match to TRBD2 covers 14 bases. The germline CDR1 and CDR2 sequences are SGHTA and FQGNSA. The CDR3 is 15 amino acids. J gave up 6 bases and V 5 bases, and 6 bases lay outside the gene matches. The CDR3 DNA reads as TGTGCCAGCAGCAACGGAGGGACTAGCGGGGGCGAGCAGTACTTC. As protein: CASSNGGTSGGEQYF.

V and J are TRBV5-1 and TRBJ1-2, with 9 nucleotides matching TRBD1. CDR3 length: 14 amino acids. The germline CDR1 and CDR2 sequences are SGHRS and YFSETQ. The J segment lost 8 bases and the V segment lost 0 bases, leaving 5 bases of the junction unmatched. The CDR3 region is CASSLEGQGEGYTF. Here the CDR3 DNA reads TGCGCCAGCAGCTTGGAGGGACAGGGCGAAGGCTACACCTTC.

In nucleotides, the CDR3 is TGCAGCGTAGGACAGACTAATGGCTACACCTTC. It is translated as CSVGQTNGYTF. V is TRBV29-1 and J is TRBJ1-2, with D possibly being TRBD1 (6 bases). Deletions cut 6 bases from V and 6 bases from J, with 11 bases between. The CDR3 contains 11 residues. CDR1 and CDR2 from the germline V gene are SQVTM and ANQGSEA.

The chain links TRBV29-1 to TRBJ1-2; tentative D call: TRBD1 (5 bases). The V gene lost 0 bases and the J gene lost 8 bases, with 13 bases spanning the gap. Germline CDR1 reads SQVTM; CDR2 reads ANQGSEA. The CDR3 is made up of 13 amino acids. The CDR3 DNA is TGCAGCGTTGAAGATCTGGCAGGGAGCGGCTACACCTTC. It translates to CSVEDLAGSGYTF.

V is TRBV9 and J is TRBJ2-1, with 12 bases fitting TRBD2. Germline V gene sequence: CDR1 SGDLS, CDR2 YYNGEE. V shed 3 bases, J shed 8 bases, and the junction held 6 bases outside the gene matches. The CDR3 is 15 amino acids. The CDR3 nucleotides read TGTGCCAGCAGCGCCCGACTAGCGGGGGTCGATGAGCAGTTCTTC. Protein: CASSARLAGVDEQFF.

J is TRBJ2-7 and V is TRBV7-6, with D possibly matching TRBD1 (6 bases). CDR1 and CDR2 from the germline V gene are SGHVS and FNYEAQ. This CDR3 is built from 15 residues. Trimming took off 4 bases at V and 3 bases at J, with 16 bases between the two ends. The CDR3 is CASSSRFGQSYEQYF. Written as DNA, the CDR3 is TGTGCCAGCAGCTCGCGATTCGGACAGAGCTACGAGCAGTACTTC.

The gene calls are TRBV5-1 and TRBJ1-5, with 7 bases identical to TRBD1. V shed 0 bases, J shed 3 bases, and the junction held 3 bases outside the gene matches. Germline CDR1 SGHRS, CDR2 YFSETQ. The CDR3 contains 15 residues. The CDR3 DNA reads as TGCGCCAGCAGCTTGGGGGGACAGCTCAATCAGCCCCAGCATTTT. It specifies CASSLGGQLNQPQHF.

The chain uses TRBV7-2 and TRBJ2-3; TRBD2 matches 8 bases. CDR1 is SGHTA, CDR2 FQGNSA, per germline. Trimming cost V 5 bases and J 0 bases; bases outside gene matches: 4. The CDR3 is made up of 15 amino acids. DNA of the CDR3: TGTGCCAGCAGCACGCGGGGGGCCAGCACAGATACGCAGTATTTT. Its protein is CASSTRGASTDTQYF. Variable domain in full (rest from reference TRBV7-2 and TRBJ2-3): GAGVSQSPSNKVTEKGKDVELRCDPISGHTALYWYRQSLGQGLEFLIYFQGNSAPDKSGLPSDRFSAERTGGSVSTLTIQRTQQEDSAVYLCASSTRGASTDTQYFGPGTRLTVL.

J is TRBJ1-2 and V is TRBV6-5, with D perhaps TRBD1 (5 bases). CDR3 length equals 14 residues. Trimming removed 6 bases from V and 2 bases from J, with 13 bases in between. CDR1 is MNHEY, CDR2 SVGAGI, per germline. The CDR3 sequence is CASRDTTGNYGYTF. The CDR3 region has the DNA TGTGCCAGCAGGGACACAACGGGGAACTATGGCTACACCTTC.

The gene calls are TRBV29-1 and TRBJ1-2; 9 bases are shared with TRBD1. The CDR3 runs to 17 residues. Germline CDR1 reads SQVTM; CDR2 reads ANQGSEA. The trim removed 3 bases at V and 2 bases at J, leaving 13 bases unmatched. CDR3 nucleotides: TGCAGCGTTGACCGTCCCGGGACAGGGATGGACAACTATGGCTACACCTTC. Amino acids: CSVDRPGTGMDNYGYTF.

This sequence joins TRBV18 and TRBJ2-1; D may be TRBD1 or TRBD2 (6 bases each). Per the germline V gene, CDR1 is KGHSH and CDR2 is LQKENI. V was cut by 11 bases and J by 7 bases, with 12 bases left in between. CDR3 length: 11 residues. The CDR3 protein is CASGDTNEQFF. The CDR3 DNA sequence: TGTGCCTCGGGGGACACAAATGAGCAGTTCTTC.

The V gene is TRBV29-1, the J gene TRBJ1-1, with 9 positions matching TRBD1. V lost 4 bases and J lost 4; bases outside the gene matches: 10. Per the germline V gene, CDR1 is SQVTM and CDR2 is ANQGSEA. This CDR3 comprises 15 residues. Written as DNA, the CDR3 is TGCAGCGTTGTATACAGGGGGCTGCGGGGCACTGAAGCTTTCTTT. It specifies CSVVYRGLRGTEAFF.

J is TRBJ2-2 and V is TRBV5-4; D call uncertain. Germline CDR1 and CDR2: SGHNT and YYREEE (reference sequence). Trimming removed 1 base at V and 1 base at J, with 11 bases between. The CDR3 has 16 residues. CDR3 amino acids: CASSLTRSQNTGELFF. In DNA, the CDR3 is TGTGCCAGCAGCTTGACGCGGTCCCAGAACACCGGGGAGCTGTTTTTT.